These 29 T cell receptor beta chains were all obtained from the same sample, sequenced in a study of T-cell memory formation after mild COVID-19. TCRdb re-called the 5' RACE reads through MiXCR, storing one row per CDR3 protein. This table has approximately 290,000 distinct CDR3 sequences, approximately 8% appearing once. Sequencing was done on a sample of PBMCs or a T cell subset sorted from them (not recorded which). These receptors were obtained from a man aged 18 to 35 who had mild COVID-19 (a few samples of this study predate the infection). Cell type and time point are not known.

The CDR3 protein is CASKPAGTESYNEQFF. CDR3 DNA: TGCGCCAGCAAACCAGCCGGGACTGAGAGTTACAATGAGCAGTTCTTC. The chain recombines TRBV5-1 with TRBJ2-1, with a possible D match to TRBD2 (6 bases). Germline V CDR1 and CDR2: SGHRS, YFSETQ. V lost 6 bases, J lost 4 bases, and 20 bases lay in between. This CDR3 spans 16 amino acids. Together with reference TRBV5-1 and TRBJ2-1, the CDR3 gives the full variable domain: KAGVTQTPRYLIKTRGQQVTLSCSPISGHRSVSWYQQTPGQGLQFLFEYFSETQRNKGNFPGRFSGRQFSNSRSEMNVSTLELGDSALYLCASKPAGTESYNEQFFGPGTRLTVL.

This clonotype appeared many times. The chain is built from TRBV18 and TRBJ2-7; TRBD2 matches at 12 bases. The V and J ends lost 2 bases and 2 bases, in that order; junction bases with no gene match: 4. CDR1 is KGHSH and CDR2 is LQKENI in the germline V gene. The CDR3 extends over 16 amino acids. CDR3 in DNA: TGTGCCAGCTCACCAAAACTAGCGGGGGGAGCCTACGAGCAGTACTTC. It codes for CASSPKLAGGAYEQYF.

J is TRBJ1-2 and V is TRBV7-9; D may be TRBD1 (6 bases). Germline CDR1 and CDR2: SEHNR and FQNEAQ (reference sequence). The CDR3 has 15 residues. Trimming took 4 bases from V and 1 from J, leaving 13 bases between them. The DNA for the CDR3 is TGTGCCAGCAGCTCCCAAGGGGGGGATAACTATGGCTACACCTTC. Protein product: CASSSQGGDNYGYTF.

This clonotype appeared many times. This chain joins TRBV6-6 and TRBJ1-5; D gene unclear. Looked up from germline, CDR1 is MNHNY and CDR2 is SVGAGI (reference sequence). Trimming cost V 3 bases and J 0 bases, with 9 bases left between them. This CDR3 has 15 amino acids. The CDR3 coding sequence is TGTGCCAGCAGTTATTCGTCTAATAGCAATCAGCCCCAGCATTTT. This encodes CASSYSSNSNQPQHF.

This clonotype was recorded a few times. This chain connects TRBV3-1 to TRBJ2-1; possible D gene TRBD2, 5 bases. The CDR3 contains 16 residues. V was trimmed by 2 bases and J by 2 bases, leaving 13 bases between them. Germline lookup yields CDR1 LGHDT and CDR2 YNNKEL (reference sequence). CDR3 in DNA: TGTGCCAGCAGCCAATACGGAGGCAGTACCTACAATGAGCAGTTCTTC. It yields the protein CASSQYGGSTYNEQFF.

The J gene is TRBJ2-3, the V gene TRBV4-2, with D possibly being TRBD1 (5 bases). Germline lookup yields CDR1 LGHNA and CDR2 YNFKEQ. CDR3 length: 16 residues. Trimming removed 0 bases from V and 1 base from J, with 11 bases in between. The CDR3 DNA is TGTGCCAGCAGCCAAGATGGGGCAGGGCGCACAGATACGCAGTATTTT. Translating gives CASSQDGAGRTDTQYF.

This clonotype was detected a few times. This rearrangement joins TRBV27 to TRBJ2-1; 13 bases agree with TRBD2. J was trimmed by 11 bases and V by 6 bases; bases with no gene match: 4. There are 13 residues in the CDR3. The germline gives CDR1 MNHEY, CDR2 SMNVEV (reference sequence). CDR3 sequence (DNA): TGTGCCAGCAGGACTAGCGGGGGGTCCCAGCAGTTCTTC. This encodes CASRTSGGSQQFF.

V and J are TRBV5-1 and TRBJ2-3; TRBD2 might be the D (6 bases). Germline V gene lookup returns CDR1 SGHRS and CDR2 YFSETQ. The CDR3 consists of 16 residues. The V end was cut by 0 bases, the J end by 3 bases, with 14 bases between. CDR3 nucleotide sequence: TGCGCCAGCAGCTTGGCCTGGCCCGGAGGGACAGATACGCAGTATTTT. Translation: CASSLAWPGGTDTQYF.

The gene calls are TRBV2 and TRBJ2-5, with 9 bases that match TRBD2. V lost 8 bases and J lost 5; bases outside the gene matches: 12. The CDR3 contains 15 residues. CDR1 is SNHLY, CDR2 FYNNEI, per germline. CDR3 residues: CASGRSSGGGETQYF. CDR3 DNA: TGTGCCAGCGGGCGGAGTAGCGGGGGAGGGGAGACCCAGTACTTC.

This clonotype showed up many times. The CDR3 coding sequence is TGCGCCAGCAGCCTCACCGGGACAGTACAAGAGACCCAGTACTTC. Protein: CASSLTGTVQETQYF. The rearrangement joins TRBV5-1 to TRBJ2-5; 7 bases agree with TRBD1. From germline, CDR1 is SGHRS and CDR2 YFSETQ. J was trimmed by 2 bases and V by 4 bases; bases with no gene match: 8. This CDR3 has 15 residues.

The chain joins TRBV6-5 to TRBJ1-6, with D possibly matching TRBD1 (5 bases). V lost 1 base and J lost 7, with 11 bases in between. The CDR3 totals 15 residues. The V gene's germline CDR1 is MNHEY and CDR2 SVGAGI. CDR3 in amino acids: CASSYFGGGNSPLHF. The CDR3 DNA reads as TGTGCCAGCAGTTACTTTGGGGGAGGCAATTCACCCCTCCACTTT.

This clonotype was seen a handful of times. This chain uses TRBV15 with TRBJ1-2; possibly TRBD1 for D (5 bases). Trimming left V 0 bases short and J 6 bases short, with 17 bases between. The CDR3 sequence is 16 residues long. Germline CDR1 reads LNHNV; CDR2 reads YYDKDF (reference sequence). The CDR3 loop is CATSRDLQGGRHGYTF. CDR3 bases: TGTGCCACCAGCAGAGATTTGCAGGGAGGACGTCATGGCTACACCTTC.

This clonotype was recorded a few times. The V and J genes are TRBV28 and TRBJ2-1; the D call may be TRBD1 or TRBD2 (5 bases each). V lost 2 bases to trimming and J lost 8 bases, with 16 bases between them. This CDR3 has 15 amino acids. Germline V gene data show CDR1 as MDHEN and CDR2 as SYDVKM. The CDR3 DNA follows: TGTGCCAGCAGTTTACTGGGACGGCCTGGGGATGAGCAGTTCTTC. The encoded protein is CASSLLGRPGDEQFF.

The table lists this clonotype with a few counts. This chain uses TRBV29-1 with TRBJ2-3; TRBD1 matches 7 bases. This CDR3 comprises 13 residues. J lost 3 bases, V lost 3 bases, and 3 bases had no gene match. Looked up from germline, CDR1 is SQVTM and CDR2 is ANQGSEA. CDR3 amino acids: CSVERGQTDTQYF. The CDR3 DNA reads as TGCAGCGTTGAGAGGGGGCAAACAGATACGCAGTATTTT.

This chain links TRBV7-2 with TRBJ2-7, with D possibly being TRBD2 (6 bases). V was cut by 4 bases and J by 0 bases, with 10 bases left in between. CDR1 SGHTA and CDR2 FQGNSA come from the germline V gene. This CDR3 has 14 residues. Written as DNA, the CDR3 is TGTGCCAGCAGCTGGACGGGAGCCTCCTACGAGCAGTACTTC. Its translation is CASSWTGASYEQYF.

This clonotype was detected a few times. The V call is TRBV6-2 or TRBV6-3, the J call TRBJ2-3, with D maybe TRBD2 (5 bases). Trimming took off 6 bases at V and 2 bases at J, with 12 bases between the two ends. Germline lookup yields CDR1 MNHEY and CDR2 SVGEGT. The CDR3 is 14 residues long. This chain's CDR3 is CASREAAYTDTQYF. In nucleotides, the CDR3 is TGTGCCAGCAGGGAAGCGGCCTACACAGATACGCAGTATTTT.

This clonotype was counted at least ten times. This chain connects TRBV5-6 to TRBJ2-1, with 7 positions matching TRBD2. J was trimmed by 11 bases and V by 4 bases; bases with no gene match: 6. Germline V lookup: CDR1 SGHDT, CDR2 YYEEEE. The CDR3 length is 12 residues. The CDR3 is CASSVRDYKQFF. CDR3 in DNA: TGTGCCAGCAGCGTCCGGGACTACAAGCAGTTCTTC.

This clonotype was found a few times. The chain combines TRBV7-9 with TRBJ1-1; possible D gene TRBD1, 5 bases. Germline V gene data show CDR1 as SEHNR and CDR2 as FQNEAQ (reference sequence). Trimming shortened V by 5 bases and J by 1 base, and 14 bases separated the two germline ends. This CDR3 comprises 15 residues. The chain's CDR3 is CASSGRETENTEAFF. The DNA of the CDR3 is TGTGCCAGCAGCGGCCGGGAGACAGAGAACACTGAAGCTTTCTTT.

The chain joins TRBV6-5 to TRBJ1-2; D uncertain. The V and J ends lost 4 bases and 6 bases respectively, with 12 bases between them. Germline-derived CDR1 and CDR2 are MNHEY and SVGAGI. This CDR3 is built from 13 residues. CDR3 residues: CASSFLAVDGYTF. Written as DNA, the CDR3 is TGTGCCAGCAGTTTCTTGGCGGTTGATGGCTACACCTTC.

This clonotype was counted ten times or more. The rearrangement uses TRBV20-1 and TRBJ2-2; the D gene is possibly TRBD1 (5 bases). This CDR3 contains 14 residues. The V end was cut by 3 bases, the J end by 6 bases, with 14 bases between. Looked up from germline, CDR1 is DFQATT and CDR2 is SNEGSKA (reference sequence). CDR3 in DNA: TGCAGTGCTAGTTCCCCTAGGGGCCCCGGGGAGCTGTTTTTT. Its protein is CSASSPRGPGELFF.

This chain links TRBV20-1 with TRBJ1-4, with unresolved D. The CDR3 is made up of 16 amino acids. In germline, CDR1 is DFQATT, CDR2 SNEGSKA (reference sequence). The V gene lost 1 base and the J gene lost 13 bases, with 25 bases spanning the gap. CDR3 protein: CSARGGSEMNFGRLFF. CDR3 bases: TGCAGTGCTAGAGGTGGCAGTGAAATGAATTTTGGTAGACTGTTTTTT.

This clonotype was recorded a few times. The chain joins TRBV7-2 to TRBJ1-2; 8 bases fit TRBD1. The V gene end was trimmed by 1 base and the J gene end by 4 bases; junction bases not matched to a gene: 5. CDR1 and CDR2 (germline): SGHTA, FQGNSA. The CDR3 extends over 15 amino acids. In DNA, the CDR3 is TGTGCCAGCAGCTTAGATCGGGGACAGGCCTATGGCTACACCTTC. Translation gives CASSLDRGQAYGYTF.

This clonotype has at least ten counts. This rearrangement joins TRBV5-5 to TRBJ2-7, with 8 nucleotides matching TRBD2. Trimming took 5 bases from V and 4 from J; bases not matched to a gene: 8. CDR3 length: 14 amino acids. CDR1 is SGHKS, CDR2 YYEKEE, per germline (reference sequence). For the CDR3, the DNA is TGTGCCAGCAGTTTCGGGGGGGCGCCGTACGAGCAGTACTTC. It translates to CASSFGGAPYEQYF.

The V call is TRBV7-8, the J call TRBJ1-1; D ambiguous. The CDR3 has 16 amino acids. V dropped 4 bases and J dropped 3 bases, with 18 bases sitting between them. Per the germline V gene, CDR1 is SGHVS and CDR2 is FQNEAQ. The CDR3 DNA follows: TGTGCCAGCAGCTCAAGGCCCTCCCAAGGGTACACTGAAGCTTTCTTT. The encoded protein is CASSSRPSQGYTEAFF. Combining the CDR3 with reference TRBV7-8 and TRBJ1-1 gives the whole variable domain GAGVSQSPRYKVAKRGQDVALRCDPISGHVSLFWYQQALGQGPEFLTYFQNEAQLDKSGLPSDRFFAERPEGSVSTLKIQRTQQEDSAVYLCASSSRPSQGYTEAFFGQGTRLTVV.

This clonotype has just a few counts. The chain joins TRBV6-1 to TRBJ2-7; weak D call: TRBD1 (5 bases). Per germline, CDR1 MNHNS and CDR2 SASEGT. The CDR3 consists of 13 residues. The V gene lost 6 bases and the J gene lost 4 bases, with 13 bases spanning the gap. The CDR3 DNA reads TGTGCCAGCAGCGGACAAGTGGGGTACGAGCAGTACTTC. Translated, it gives CASSGQVGYEQYF.

This clonotype was recorded at least ten times. The chain is built from TRBV12-3 or TRBV12-4 and TRBJ1-1, with a weak D call TRBD1 (5 bases). V was clipped by 6 bases and J by 5 bases, with 10 bases between them. The CDR3 spans 12 residues. CDR3 DNA sequence: TGTGCCAGCAGCCCGGGGGGGACTGAAGCTTTCTTT. Amino acids: CASSPGGTEAFF.

The chain is built from TRBV10-3 and TRBJ1-6; D uncertain. The CDR3 has 13 amino acids. Germline CDR1 is ENHRY and CDR2 is SYGVKD. V was pared by 8 bases and J by 1 base, with 6 bases between. CDR3: CAIQGSYNSPLHF. In DNA, the CDR3 is TGTGCCATCCAAGGGTCCTATAATTCACCCCTCCACTTT.

The chain links TRBV6-5 to TRBJ2-5; a possible D gene is TRBD1 (6 bases). V gave up 10 bases and J gave up 3 bases, with 24 bases separating them. The CDR3 contains 16 residues. CDR1 and CDR2 (germline): MNHEY, SVGAGI. This CDR3 reads CATATTGALREETQYF. Here the CDR3 DNA reads TGTGCCACCGCGACGACAGGAGCCCTTAGGGAAGAGACCCAGTACTTC.

In this sample, this clonotype turned up a few times. The chain recombines TRBV27 with TRBJ2-2; D is unclear. V lost 2 bases, J lost 5 bases, and 15 bases lay in between. Looked up from germline, CDR1 is MNHEY and CDR2 is SMNVEV (reference sequence). The CDR3 length is 16 residues. Here the CDR3 reads CASSLLTRVTTGELFF. DNA for the CDR3: TGTGCCAGCAGTTTACTTACACGAGTAACAACCGGGGAGCTGTTTTTT.